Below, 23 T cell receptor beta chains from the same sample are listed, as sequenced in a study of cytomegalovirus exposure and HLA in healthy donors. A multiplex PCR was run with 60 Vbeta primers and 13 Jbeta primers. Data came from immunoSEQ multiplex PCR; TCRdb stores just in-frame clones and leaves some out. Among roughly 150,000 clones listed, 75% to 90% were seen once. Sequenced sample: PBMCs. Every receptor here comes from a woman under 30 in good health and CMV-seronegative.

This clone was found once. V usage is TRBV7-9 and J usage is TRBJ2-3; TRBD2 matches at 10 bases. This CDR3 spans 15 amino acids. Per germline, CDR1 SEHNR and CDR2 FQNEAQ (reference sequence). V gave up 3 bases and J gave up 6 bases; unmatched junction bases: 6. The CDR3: CASSFSGGPADTQYF. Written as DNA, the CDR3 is TGTGCCAGCAGCTTTAGCGGGGGGCCTGCGGATACGCAGTATTTT.

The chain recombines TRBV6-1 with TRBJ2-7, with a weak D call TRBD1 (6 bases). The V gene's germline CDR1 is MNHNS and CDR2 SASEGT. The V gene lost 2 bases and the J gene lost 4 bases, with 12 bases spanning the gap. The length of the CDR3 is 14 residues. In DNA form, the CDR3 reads TGTGCCAGCAGTGAAAGGGTCAGGGGATACGAGCAGTACTTC. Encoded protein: CASSERVRGYEQYF.

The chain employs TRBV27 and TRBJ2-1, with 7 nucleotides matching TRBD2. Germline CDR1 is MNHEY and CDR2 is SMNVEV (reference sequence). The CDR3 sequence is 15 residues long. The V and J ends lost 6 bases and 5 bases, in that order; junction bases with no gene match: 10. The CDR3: CASSRGASGHNEQFF. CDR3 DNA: TGTGCCAGCAGCCGAGGGGCTAGCGGACACAATGAGCAGTTCTTC.

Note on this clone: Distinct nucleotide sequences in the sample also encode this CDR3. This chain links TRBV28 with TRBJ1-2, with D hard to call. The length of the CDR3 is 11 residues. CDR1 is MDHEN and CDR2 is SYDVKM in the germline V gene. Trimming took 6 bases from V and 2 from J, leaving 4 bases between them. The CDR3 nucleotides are TGTGCCAGCAGACTCAACTATGGCTACACCTTC. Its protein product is CASRLNYGYTF.

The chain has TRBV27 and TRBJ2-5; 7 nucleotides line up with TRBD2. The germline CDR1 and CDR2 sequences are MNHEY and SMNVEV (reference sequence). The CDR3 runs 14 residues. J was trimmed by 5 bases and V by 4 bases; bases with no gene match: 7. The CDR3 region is CASSSPGGTETQYF. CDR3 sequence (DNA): TGTGCCAGCAGTTCCCCGGGGGGAACGGAGACCCAGTACTTC.

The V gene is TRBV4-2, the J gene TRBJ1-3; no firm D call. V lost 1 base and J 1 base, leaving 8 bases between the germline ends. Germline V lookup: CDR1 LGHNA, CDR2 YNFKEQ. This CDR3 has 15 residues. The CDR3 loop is CASSQGFGSGNTIYF. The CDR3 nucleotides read TGTGCCAGCAGCCAAGGGTTCGGGTCTGGAAACACCATATATTTT.

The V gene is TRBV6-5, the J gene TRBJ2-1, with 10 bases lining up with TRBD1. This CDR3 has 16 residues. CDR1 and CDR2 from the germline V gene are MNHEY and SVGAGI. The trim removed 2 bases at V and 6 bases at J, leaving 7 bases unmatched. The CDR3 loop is CASSYEGRTGGNEQFF. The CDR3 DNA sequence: TGTGCCAGCAGTTACGAGGGTCGGACAGGGGGCAATGAGCAGTTCTTC.

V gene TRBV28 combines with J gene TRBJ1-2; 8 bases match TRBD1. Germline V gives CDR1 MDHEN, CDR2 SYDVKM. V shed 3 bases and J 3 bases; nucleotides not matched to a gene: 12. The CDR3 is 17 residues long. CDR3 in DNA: TGTGCCAGCAGTTTGCAAGGGGCTCAGGGGGCTGACTATGGCTACACCTTC. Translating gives CASSLQGAQGADYGYTF.

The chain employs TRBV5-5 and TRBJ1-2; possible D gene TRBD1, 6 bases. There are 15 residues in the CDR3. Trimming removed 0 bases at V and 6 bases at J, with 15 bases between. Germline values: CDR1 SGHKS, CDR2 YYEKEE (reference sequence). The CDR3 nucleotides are TGTGCCAGCAGCTTGGAAAACTCCAGGGGCCATGGCTACACCTTC. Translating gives CASSLENSRGHGYTF.

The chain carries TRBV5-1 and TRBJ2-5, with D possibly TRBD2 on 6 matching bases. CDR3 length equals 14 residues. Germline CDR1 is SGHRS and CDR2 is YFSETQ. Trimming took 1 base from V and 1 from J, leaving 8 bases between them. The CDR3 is CASSLHSGQETQYF. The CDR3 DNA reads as TGCGCCAGCAGCTTGCATAGCGGCCAAGAGACCCAGTACTTC.

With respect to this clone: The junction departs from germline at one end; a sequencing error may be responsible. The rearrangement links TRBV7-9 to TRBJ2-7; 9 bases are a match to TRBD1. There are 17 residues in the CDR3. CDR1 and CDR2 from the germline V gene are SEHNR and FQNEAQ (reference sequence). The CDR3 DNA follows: TGTTCCAGCAGCTCTTCCATCCCGGGACAGGGTCTTTACGAGCAGTACTTC. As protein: CSSSSSIPGQGLYEQYF.

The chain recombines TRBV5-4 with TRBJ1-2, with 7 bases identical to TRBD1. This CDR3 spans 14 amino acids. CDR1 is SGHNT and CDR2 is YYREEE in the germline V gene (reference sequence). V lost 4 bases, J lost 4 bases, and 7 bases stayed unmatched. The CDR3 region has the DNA TGTGCCAGCAGCGCAAGGGGACAGCTCTATGGCTACACCTTC. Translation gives CASSARGQLYGYTF. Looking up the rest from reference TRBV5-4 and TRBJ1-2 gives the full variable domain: ETGVTQSPTHLIKTRGQQVTLRCSSQSGHNTVSWYQQALGQGPQFIFQYYREEENGRGNFPPRFSGLQFPNYSSELNVNALELDDSALYLCASSARGQLYGYTFGSGTRLTVV.

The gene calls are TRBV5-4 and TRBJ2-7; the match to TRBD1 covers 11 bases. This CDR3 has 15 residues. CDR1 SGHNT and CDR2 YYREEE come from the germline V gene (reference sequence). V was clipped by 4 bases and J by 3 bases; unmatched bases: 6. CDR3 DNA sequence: TGTGCCAGCAGCCTCTGGGACAGGGGGAACTACGAGCAGTACTTC. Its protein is CASSLWDRGNYEQYF.

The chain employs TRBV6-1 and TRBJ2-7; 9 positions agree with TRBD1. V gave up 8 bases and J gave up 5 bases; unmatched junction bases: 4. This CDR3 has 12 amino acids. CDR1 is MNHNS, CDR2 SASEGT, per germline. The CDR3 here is CASWGQGDEQYF. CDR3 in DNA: TGTGCCAGCTGGGGACAGGGCGACGAGCAGTACTTC.

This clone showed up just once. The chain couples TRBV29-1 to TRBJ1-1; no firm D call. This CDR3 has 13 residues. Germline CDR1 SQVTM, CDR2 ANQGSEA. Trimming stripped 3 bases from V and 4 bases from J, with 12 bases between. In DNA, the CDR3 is TGCAGCGTTGATAACGTCCGAGGCACTGAAGCTTTCTTT. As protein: CSVDNVRGTEAFF.

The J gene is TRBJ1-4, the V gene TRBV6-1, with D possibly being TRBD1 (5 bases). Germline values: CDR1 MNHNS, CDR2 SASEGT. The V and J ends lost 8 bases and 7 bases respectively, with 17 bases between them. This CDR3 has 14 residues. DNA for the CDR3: TGTGCCAGCGGGGGGGGTCCCTACGGTGAAAAACTGTTTTTT. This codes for CASGGGPYGEKLFF.

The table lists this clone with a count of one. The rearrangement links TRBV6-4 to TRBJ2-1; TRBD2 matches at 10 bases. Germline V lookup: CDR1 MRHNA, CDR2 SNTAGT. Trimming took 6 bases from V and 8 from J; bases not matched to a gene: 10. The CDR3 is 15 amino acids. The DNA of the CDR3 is TGTGCCAGCAGCGGGGCGAGCGGGGGGGCGGATGAGCAGTTCTTC. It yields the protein CASSGASGGADEQFF.

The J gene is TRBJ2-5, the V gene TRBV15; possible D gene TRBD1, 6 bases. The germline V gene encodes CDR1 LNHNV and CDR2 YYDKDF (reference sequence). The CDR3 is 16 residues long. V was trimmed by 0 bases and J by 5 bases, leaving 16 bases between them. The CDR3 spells CATSRDNTGNVETQYF. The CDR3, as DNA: TGTGCCACCAGCAGAGATAATACAGGGAATGTGGAGACCCAGTACTTC.

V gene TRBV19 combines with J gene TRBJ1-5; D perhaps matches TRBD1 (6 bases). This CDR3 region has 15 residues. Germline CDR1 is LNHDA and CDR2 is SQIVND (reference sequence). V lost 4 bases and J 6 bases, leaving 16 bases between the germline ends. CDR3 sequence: CASSKQRTGIQPQHF. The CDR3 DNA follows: TGTGCCAGTAGTAAACAACGAACAGGGATTCAGCCCCAGCATTTT.

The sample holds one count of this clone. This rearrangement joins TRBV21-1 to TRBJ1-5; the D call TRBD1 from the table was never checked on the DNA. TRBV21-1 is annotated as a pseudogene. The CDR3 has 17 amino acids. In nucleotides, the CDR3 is TGTGCCAGCAGCTCCCGGACAGGGGTGAGCAGCAATCAGCCCCAGCATTTT. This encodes CASSSRTGVSSNQPQHF.

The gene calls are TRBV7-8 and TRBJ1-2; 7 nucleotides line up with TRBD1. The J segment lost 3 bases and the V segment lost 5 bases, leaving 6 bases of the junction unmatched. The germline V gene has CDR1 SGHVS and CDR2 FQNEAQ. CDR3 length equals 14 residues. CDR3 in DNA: TGTGCCAGCAGCGTCCGGACAGGCGACTATGGCTACACCTTC. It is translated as CASSVRTGDYGYTF.

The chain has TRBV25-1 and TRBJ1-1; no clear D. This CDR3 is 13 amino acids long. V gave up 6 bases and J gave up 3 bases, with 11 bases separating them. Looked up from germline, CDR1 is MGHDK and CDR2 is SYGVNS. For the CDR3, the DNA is TGTGCCAGCAGGGGAGACATTTACACTGAAGCTTTCTTT. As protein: CASRGDIYTEAFF.

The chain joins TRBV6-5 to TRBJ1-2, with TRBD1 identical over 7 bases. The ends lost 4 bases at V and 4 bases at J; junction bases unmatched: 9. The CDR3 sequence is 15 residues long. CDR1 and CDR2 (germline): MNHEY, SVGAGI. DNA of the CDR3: TGTGCCAGCAGTTGGACCAGACAGGGTTTCTATGGCTACACCTTC. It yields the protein CASSWTRQGFYGYTF.